The text below deals with one T cell receptor beta chain. This clone showed up just once. Its specific antigen is unknown. Base qualities were left out, and no much larger clone turns up one base away. The germline V gene encodes CDR1 MGHRA and CDR2 YSYEKL. The CDR3 runs 15 amino acids, cysteine and phenylalanine included. Left in the record is the CDR3 DNA by itself, 45 bases read in frame from the first base. The cohort consisted of 600 to 700 healthy bone marrow donors. At the time of sampling, all cohort members were nominally healthy, though unrecorded immune exposures were likely present. The donor tested CMV seronegative, placing the donor among the approximately 360 seronegative members of the cohort. Each donor provided a peripheral blood sample, and peripheral blood mononuclear cells were used for TCR beta sequencing. Genomic DNA extraction from the blood cell samples was performed with the Qiagen DNeasy Blood Extraction Kit.

The record originates from a study of cytomegalovirus exposure and HLA in healthy donors (dated by TCRdb to 2016 to 2017). Context from the whole study: An earlier analysis of more than 550 of the donors reported 250 to 300 Gb of sequence data and some 110 million unique TCR beta sequences obtained from 180 million or so T cells. Approximately 310 gigabases of sequencing data and tens of millions of unique TCR sequences were included in an early release covering roughly 600 HLA-typed donors. The genetic ancestry cluster associated with self-reported Caucasian donors included around 76% of the approximately 430 genotyped donors. The aim of the study was to test whether cataloging public T cell receptors could identify signatures of past pathogen exposure. The study profiled the T cell repertoires of fewer than 850 subjects by immunosequencing and related them to cytomegalovirus serostatus. A separate validation cohort of some 130 different subjects was used in addition to the 666-subject first cohort. High-throughput TCR immunosequencing, statistical association of individual TCRs with disease status, and machine learning were combined to predict cytomegalovirus infection status. To study patterns of TCR occurrence, a later analysis re-analyzed previously published TCR beta repertoires from several hundred donors and added high-resolution HLA genotyping. Rather than using new phenotypic data, the later analysis identified candidate immune exposures from TCR beta sequences and from how often those sequences occurred across donors. In an earlier analysis of around 540 of the donors, high-throughput TCR beta sequencing was used to judge whether each TCR beta V gene segment behaved as functional or pseudogenic. Donor age, sex, ethnicity and CMV serostatus were compiled together with the repertoire data. A later genetic analysis used genome-wide SNP genotypes for about 65% of the roughly 700 donors, treating that subset as a discovery cohort. Every discovery cohort repertoire had been produced on one sequencing platform. HLA typing included class I and class II loci at four-digit resolution. The number of donors typed differed by locus, with 629-630 for A, B, C, DRB1 and DQB1, roughly 520 for DQA1, nearly 610 for DPA1, and some 440 for DPB1. Five DR-DQ haplotypes were handled as single units for association and clustering, since linkage in the cohort was strong. Among roughly 370 genotyped donors of the cohort, an average of about 240,000 unique TCR beta nucleotide sequences were sequenced per donor, about a sixth of them non-productive. What the research found in general, with its limitations: Broadly in line with IMGT annotations, most TCR beta V segments showed up in productive rearrangements about 87% or about 30% of the time in an earlier analysis of 587 of the donors. A cluster of highly shared sequence variants was judged likely to represent a technical artifact of the sequencing pipeline. Some IMGT-functional V segments, including TRBV6-2 and TRBV6-3, could not be distinguished by the 87-base-pair reads and were therefore excluded. Correlated functional status among segregating V segments might reflect linkage disequilibrium, but an unknown experimental factor could not be ruled out. A later genetic analysis associated a missense DCLRE1C variant with V-gene and J-gene trimming of TCR beta chains, and an independent cohort replicated the association. The earlier analysis of approximately 560 of the donors excluded roughly 16 rarely observed V segments, including chromosome 9 orphons, because counts were too low. The cohort was sequenced for TCR beta chains only, and without alpha or paired-chain data the features that could be detected were limited. A further reported finding was that TCR beta sequences accurately predicted the HLA-A and HLA-B alleles for most subjects in the first cohort. While some public TCRs were present in many individuals, most TCR sequences turned up only very rarely across donors. In vitro tests confirmed that a few of the cytomegalovirus-associated TCR beta chains recognize cytomegalovirus antigens. Strong co-occurrence of HLA alleles, especially DR and DQ, made assigning TCR associations to individual alleles difficult. Cytomegalovirus status was reported to be diagnosed by the classifier with high specificity and sensitivity in both the original and validation cohorts. HLA typing was unavailable for some donors at each locus, so association tests used only the typed subset. A later analysis found that HLA-associated TCR beta chains were more clonally expanded and had lower generation probabilities than equally common non-associated chains. According to the authors, the approach could potentially be generalized to other disease states and immunological phenotypes. Most CMV-associated TCR beta chains appeared to be HLA-restricted in a later analysis, and the HLA associations seemed to be driven largely by CMV exposure. In a later analysis, several top co-occurrence clusters were reported to appear linked to parvovirus B19, influenza, CMV and Epstein-Barr virus. CMV serostatus was the only immune exposure information available for the cohort. In a later analysis, 16,951 TCR beta sequences were associated with specific HLA alleles at a false discovery rate of 0.05. A total of roughly 160 TCR beta chains were listed by the study as associated with cytomegalovirus. In a later analysis, TCR association rates were found to vary across HLA loci, with the most associated TCRs seen for DRB1 alleles and the fewest for HLA-C alleles. In a later genetic analysis, fewer N-insertions in productive TCRs were reported among donors in an Asian-associated ancestry cluster than the roughly 670-donor mean. Presence/absence analyses assumed roughly uniform sequencing depth across donors, an assumption that may not hold.

The library was built by means of the immunoSEQ multiplex PCR assay. For the multiplex PCR, a mixture combining 60 forward primers for TCR Vbeta segments and 13 reverse primers for TCR Jbeta segments was used. A multiplex PCR assay on genomic DNA amplified the CDR3 region of rearranged TCR beta genes. The Illumina HiSeq System was used to sequence the amplified TCR beta libraries as 87-base-pair reads. The published analysis was carried out like this. A later analysis tallied roughly 78 million unique TCR beta chains across the 610 or so repertoires, and some 10 million of those chains were shared by two or more donors. Raw reads were error-corrected and collapsed into unique sequences by a nearest-neighbor algorithm in which closely related sequences were merged to remove PCR and sequencing errors. CDR3 sequences were aligned to IMGT reference sequences to assign V, D and J gene segments. For a sequence to be retained, a match of at least six nucleotides was required to both a V gene segment and a J gene segment. Rearrangements were classified as productive when the CDR3 lacked stop codons and remained in frame with V and J, and all other rearrangements were classified as non-productive. Following IMGT convention, CDR3 was defined as the stretch from the second conserved V-encoded cysteine to the conserved J-encoded phenylalanine. Sequences without an unambiguous match to a single V gene segment were excluded from the earlier analysis of several hundred of the donors. In an earlier analysis of about 590 of the donors, a V segment was called functional when productive rearrangements were above 56.7%, and segregating when the standard deviation between donors exceeded 5%. A statistical classification framework was built to diagnose cytomegalovirus status from the catalog of TCR beta chain sequences. V and J gene assignment, in a later analysis, came from comparing TCR nucleotide sequences with IMGT/GENE-DB human TR gene sequences. In a later analysis, CDR3 sequences and most-parsimonious VDJ recombination scenarios were assigned using the TCRdist pipeline. In a later analysis, each TCR beta chain was defined by its CDR3 amino acid sequence together with its V-gene family, and reads without a unique V-gene family were excluded. A later analysis removed roughly 590 highly shared, low-generation-probability nucleotide sequences to deal with suspected cross-contamination and a sequencing artifact. A later analysis calculated a clonal expansion index for each public chain from normalized within-repertoire ranks of inferred template counts. A later analysis computed generation probabilities with a VDJ recombination model fitted to out-of-frame rearrangements, and checked the results against IGoR. In a later analysis, TCR-TCR, TCR-HLA and TCR-CMV co-occurrence was scored with hypergeometric tests, and a repertoire-size bias correction was applied to TCR pairs. To estimate false discovery rates, a later analysis permuted the HLA or CMV assignments 20 times. In a later analysis, co-occurring TCRs were grouped using DBSCAN, with TCRdist sequence similarity added in when clustering inside HLA-allele-positive subsets. Repertoires with fewer than 30,000 or more than 120,000 public chains were left out of co-occurrence clustering, as were a handful of repertoires with anomalous nucleotide sharing. TCRdb provides this immuneACCESS table in a form limited to in-frame rearrangements. Some clones are lacking; in checked studies, under half of them reflect an unresolved V gene, and why the rest are absent is not known. D and trimming come from the DNA, and the V and J calls and clone size come from that table. The sample table shows around 150,000 clones, and around 80% are seen once. The ten largest make up about 1.5% of the sample.

The rearranged segments are TRBV4-1 and TRBJ2-5; the junction holds 9 bases that match TRBD2. The J call is uncertain, as TRBJ2-7 better fits the DNA end. The sample taken for sequencing was PBMCs. This TCR was recovered from a male donor in good health and CMV-seronegative. The sequenced DNA is TGCGCCAGCAGCCCGCGACTAGCGGAGACCTACGAGCAGTACTTC. This encodes CASSPRLAETYEQYF.